The sequence of this T cell receptor beta chain was determined in a study of cytomegalovirus exposure and HLA in healthy donors. Trimming took off 7 bases at V and 5 bases at J, with 12 bases between the two ends. This CDR3 has 13 residues. The germline V gene has CDR1 MNHNS and CDR2 SASEGT. This clone has just one count. The protocol was immunoSEQ multiplex PCR, while the TCRdb copy is restricted to in-frame clones and leaves out a portion. The data show a few hundred thousand clones, with roughly 91% seen just once and approximately 3.1% held by the top ten. Source material: PBMCs. The chain combines TRBV6-1 with TRBJ1-5; D unresolved. This receptor was identified in a young woman in good health and CMV-seronegative. This CDR3 is CASTTTGDQPQHF. The DNA for the CDR3 is TGTGCCAGCACCACAACCGGGGATCAGCCCCAGCATTTT.